The 7 T cell receptor beta chains below come from one sample, sequenced in a study of blood T cell repertoires in COVID-19. Clones were read by immunoSEQ multiplex PCR, and TCRdb kept only the in-frame ones, dropping some. Altogether about 290,000 clones are present, approximately 91% being singletons, with the ten largest covering less than 2%. Sequences were obtained from PBMCs or T cells enriched from blood (not recorded which). These receptors were collected from a woman between 40 and 50 years old who had recovered from COVID-19.

This chain connects TRBV9 to TRBJ1-2; D gene ambiguous. CDR1 SGDLS and CDR2 YYNGEE come from the germline V gene. CDR3 length: 13 residues. The V end was cut by 7 bases, the J end by 3 bases, with 13 bases between. The CDR3 reads CASGGRAHYGYTF. CDR3 nucleotides: TGTGCCAGCGGCGGGAGGGCCCACTATGGCTACACCTTC.

The chain joins TRBV5-1 to TRBJ1-1; D is perhaps TRBD1 (6 bases). The CDR3 has 14 residues. V was cut by 4 bases and J by 1 base, with 11 bases left in between. The germline gives CDR1 SGHRS, CDR2 YFSETQ. The CDR3 DNA sequence: TGCGCCAGCAGCCCTACGGACAGGAACACTGAAGCTTTCTTT. As protein: CASSPTDRNTEAFF.

This clone was observed once. V is TRBV27 and J is TRBJ1-1, with 8 bases aligning to TRBD1. Germline lookup yields CDR1 MNHEY and CDR2 SMNVEV (reference sequence). This CDR3 has 14 residues. The trim removed 2 bases at V and 5 bases at J, leaving 4 bases unmatched. In DNA, the CDR3 is TGTGCCAGCAGTTTACGGACAGGGCGGACTGAAGCTTTCTTT. This encodes CASSLRTGRTEAFF.

The chain combines TRBV3-1 (or the pseudogene TRBV3-2) with TRBJ2-3, with 11 bases matching TRBD2. The V segment lost 4 bases and the J segment 4 bases; nucleotides outside the gene matches: 10. CDR3 length: 17 amino acids. The V gene's germline CDR1 is LGHDT and CDR2 YNNKEL (reference sequence). The CDR3 nucleotides read TGTGCCAGCAGCCGTTCTGGGGTAGCGGGGGGGCCAGATACGCAGTATTTT. Its protein product is CASSRSGVAGGPDTQYF.

This sequence joins TRBV19 and TRBJ1-6, with 8 nucleotides matching TRBD1. There are 15 residues in the CDR3. Germline-derived CDR1 and CDR2 are LNHDA and SQIVND (reference sequence). The junction had 7 bases not matched to a gene; V was cut back by 5 bases and J by 7 bases. In DNA form, the CDR3 reads TGTGCCAGTAGTTCCGACAGGGGAGGGAATTCACCCCTCCACTTT. Protein product: CASSSDRGGNSPLHF.

In its sample, this clone was seen a few times. CDR3 loop: CASSESRSSYNSPLHF. CDR3 in DNA: TGTGCCAGCAGTGAATCCAGAAGCTCCTATAATTCACCCCTCCACTTT. V usage is TRBV2 and J usage is TRBJ1-6, with unresolved D. This CDR3 is built from 16 residues. Germline values: CDR1 SNHLY, CDR2 FYNNEI. Trimming removed 2 bases from V and 0 bases from J, with 8 bases in between.

This rearrangement joins TRBV6-5 to TRBJ1-1, with 7 nucleotides matching TRBD1. The CDR3 extends over 12 amino acids. Germline loops: CDR1 MNHEY, CDR2 SVGAGI. With V trimmed by 7 bases and J by 8 bases, 7 bases remained unmatched. CDR3 sequence (DNA): TGTGCCAGCACCCCAGGGGGGATCGAAGCTTTCTTT. Its protein product is CASTPGGIEAFF.